The rows below give T cell receptor beta chains drawn from one sample of a study of blood T cell repertoires in COVID-19. Data came from immunoSEQ multiplex PCR; TCRdb stores just in-frame clones and leaves some out. The sample has tens of thousands of clones, roughly four fifths seen once; the top ten hold around 4.1%. The sequencing sample was made of peripheral blood. The origin of the receptors is a woman aged 60-70 years with acute or convalescent COVID-19. CDR3s leave out the opening cysteine and the closing phenylalanine or tryptophan.

J: TRBJ2-7; V: TRBV18; CDR3: ASSPSRDSYEQY
J: TRBJ2-3; V: TRBV11-2; CDR3: ASSLGGRDLGETQY
J: TRBJ2-3; V: TRBV3-1/TRBV3-2; CDR3: ASSLRTSGGAGTDTQY
J: TRBJ2-7; V: TRBV12-3/TRBV12-4; CDR3: ASSNRGEQY
J: TRBJ2-7; V: TRBV29-1; CDR3: SVRTGTGSYEQY
J: TRBJ2-1; V: TRBV5-1; CDR3: ASSWGQRQGYNEQF
J: TRBJ2-2; V: TRBV19; CDR3: ASSIDRSTGELF
J: TRBJ2-7; V: TRBV25-1; CDR3: ASGKKGALYEQY
J: TRBJ2-2; V: TRBV2; CDR3: ASSAGTGANTGELF
J: TRBJ1-4; V: TRBV5-4; CDR3: ASSPGQDSDEKLF
J: TRBJ1-5; V: TRBV19; CDR3: ASSIVGLNQPQH
J: TRBJ2-7; V: TRBV19; CDR3: ASTSTGSYEQY
J: TRBJ1-1; V: TRBV6-1; CDR3: ASSEIGGNTEAF
J: TRBJ1-5; V: TRBV12-3/TRBV12-4; CDR3: ASSFQVSQPQH
J: TRBJ2-2; V: TRBV5-5; CDR3: ASSPGTGDGGELF
J: TRBJ1-5; V: TRBV19; CDR3: ASSSGQMGNQPQH
J: TRBJ2-1; V: TRBV14; CDR3: ASSHNWETGLTYNEQF
J: TRBJ1-1; V: TRBV7-3; CDR3: ASSSQGSTEAF
J: TRBJ2-1; V: TRBV3-1/TRBV3-2; CDR3: ASSRSSSSYNEQF
J: TRBJ1-2; V: TRBV18; CDR3: ASSPGGEDYT
J: TRBJ1-5; V: TRBV5-6; CDR3: ASSATGNNQPQH
J: TRBJ1-4; V: TRBV5-4; CDR3: ASSLGQAGNEKLF
J: TRBJ1-1; V: TRBV5-1; CDR3: ASSTVQGVGTEAF
J: TRBJ2-3; V: TRBV24-1; CDR3: ATSERGTSTDTQY
J: TRBJ1-2; V: TRBV18; CDR3: ASSLQSLYGYT
J: TRBJ2-5; V: TRBV10-3; CDR3: AIGTIGEETQY
J: TRBJ2-5; V: TRBV19; CDR3: ASSGGARETQY
J: TRBJ2-3; V: TRBV4-1; CDR3: ASSQDVGRRTDTQY
J: TRBJ1-1; V: TRBV18; CDR3: ASSRPRGSGTEAF
J: TRBJ1-4; V: TRBV5-4; CDR3: ASSRTGPAEKLF
J: TRBJ1-5; V: TRBV18; CDR3: ASSATGGNQPQH
J: TRBJ1-2; V: TRBV2; CDR3: ASSEASYGYT
J: TRBJ2-7; V: TRBV20-1; CDR3: SASDRAYEQY
J: TRBJ1-1; V: TRBV9; CDR3: ASSAHREGVGAF
J: TRBJ2-2; V: TRBV12-1; CDR3: ASSFELVTGELF
J: TRBJ2-7; V: TRBV4-1; CDR3: ASSQQTGGSYEQY
J: TRBJ1-2; V: TRBV5-1; CDR3: ASSPARTGTNYGYT
J: TRBJ1-2; V: TRBV5-1; CDR3: ASSLGEGNYGYT
J: TRBJ2-3; V: TRBV4-1; CDR3: ASSQDVGAGDTQY
J: TRBJ1-1; V: TRBV10-2; CDR3: ASSESGDSTEAF
J: TRBJ1-1; V: TRBV4-1; CDR3: ASSQEWTGGILNTEAF
J: TRBJ1-5; V: TRBV6-6; CDR3: ASSYEAVGSNQPQH
J: TRBJ1-4; V: TRBV3-1/TRBV3-2; CDR3: ASSHGGQSEKLF
J: TRBJ2-3; V: TRBV5-1; CDR3: ASSSGLAEITDTQY
J: TRBJ2-3; V: TRBV6-6; CDR3: ASAHLRTDTQY
J: TRBJ1-6; V: TRBV3-1/TRBV3-2; CDR3: ASSDAVSGSSPLH
J: TRBJ2-3; V: TRBV7-8; CDR3: ASRPLGLAGTDTQY
J: TRBJ1-6; V: TRBV18; CDR3: ASSLGQNNSPLH
J: TRBJ1-1; V: TRBV29-1; CDR3: SVERNTEAF
J: TRBJ2-7; V: TRBV7-3; CDR3: ASSSEPTGNEQY
J: TRBJ1-1; V: TRBV2; CDR3: ASSSAGMNTEAF
J: TRBJ1-1; V: TRBV19; CDR3: ASSIEGRLGAEAF
J: TRBJ1-5; V: TRBV27; CDR3: ASSPQDRVTNSNQPQH
J: TRBJ2-2; V: TRBV30; CDR3: AWSPWTGGASAGELF
J: TRBJ2-2; V: TRBV6-5; CDR3: ASSYDRVTGELF
J: TRBJ1-6; V: TRBV5-6; CDR3: ASSLDGQFYNSPLH
J: TRBJ1-1; V: TRBV18; CDR3: ASSPRTVGVNTEAF
J: TRBJ1-2; V: TRBV5-6; CDR3: ASSLDPGAPYGYT
J: TRBJ1-2; V: TRBV5-6; CDR3: ASSVLRDRGRLYNYGYT
J: TRBJ1-3; V: TRBV29-1; CDR3: SAKTGGGRNTIY